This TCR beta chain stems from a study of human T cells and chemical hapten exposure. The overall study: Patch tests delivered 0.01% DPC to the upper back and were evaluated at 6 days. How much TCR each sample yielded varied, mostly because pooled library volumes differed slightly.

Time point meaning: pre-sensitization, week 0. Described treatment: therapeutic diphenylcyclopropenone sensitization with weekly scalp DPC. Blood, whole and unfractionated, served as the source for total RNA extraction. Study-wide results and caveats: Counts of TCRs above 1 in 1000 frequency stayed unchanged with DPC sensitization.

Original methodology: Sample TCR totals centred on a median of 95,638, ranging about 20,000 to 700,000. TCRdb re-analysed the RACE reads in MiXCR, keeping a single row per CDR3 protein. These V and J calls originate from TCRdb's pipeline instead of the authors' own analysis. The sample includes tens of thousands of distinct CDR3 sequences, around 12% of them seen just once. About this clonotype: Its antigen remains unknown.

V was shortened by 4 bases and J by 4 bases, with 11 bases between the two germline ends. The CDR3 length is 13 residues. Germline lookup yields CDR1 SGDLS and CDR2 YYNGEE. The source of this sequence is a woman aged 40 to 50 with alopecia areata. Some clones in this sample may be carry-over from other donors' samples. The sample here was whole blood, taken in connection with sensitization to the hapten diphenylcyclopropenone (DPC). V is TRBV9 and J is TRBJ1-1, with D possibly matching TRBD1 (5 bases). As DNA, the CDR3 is TGTGCCAGCAGCAGGGGCCGCCGCACTGAAGCTTTCTTT. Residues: CASSRGRRTEAFF.